The present T cell receptor (beta chain) was sequenced within a study of blood T cell repertoires in COVID-19. Background on the study: PBMCs, B-cell-depleted T cells, or T cells provided the cDNA or gDNA that made up the material.

In the source study's methods: Quantification of nucleated cells was approximated via reference gene primer amplification. Sequencing used immunoSEQ multiplex PCR; TCRdb keeps in-frame clones, though not all of them. That table supplies the V and J calls and clone size; D and trimming were determined from the DNA. The data show 120,000 or so clones, 70% to 90% seen once. Per germline, CDR1 MNHEY and CDR2 SVGEGT. V was pared by 2 bases and J by 5 bases, with 8 bases of the junction left unmatched. CDR3 size: 15 residues. The chain uses TRBV6-2 or TRBV6-3 and TRBJ2-5, with TRBD2 matching over 7 bases. Sequencing was performed on peripheral blood. The source of this sequence is a human donor in a cohort sampled during active COVID-19. CDR3 sequence reads: CASSYGGSVRETQYF. CDR3 bases: TGTGCCAGCAGTTACGGCGGGAGCGTTCGGGAGACCCAGTACTTC.